This TCR beta chain was sequenced during a study of PD-L1 blockade in urothelial cancer. Study background: The researchers analyzed blood 3 weeks (second dose) and 6 weeks after treatment start.

The data were produced by immunoSEQ multiplex PCR, yet TCRdb's version contains in-frame clones alone and is incomplete. The sample includes about 45,000 clones, about 87% of them seen just once. The sequencing here drew on PBMCs, taken around atezolizumab (anti-PD-L1) treatment. This receptor was obtained from a man aged 80 or over with urothelial cancer.

The CDR3 loop reads CSVSPGLAEETQYF. CDR3 nucleotides: TGCAGCGTTTCCCCTGGACTAGCCGAAGAGACCCAGTACTTC. The chain links TRBV29-1 to TRBJ2-5; 8 nucleotides match TRBD2. Losses at the gene ends were 5 bases for V and 3 bases for J; bases not matched to a gene: 8. Germline V lookup: CDR1 SQVTM, CDR2 ANQGSEA. The CDR3 has 14 amino acids. Complete variable domain (other parts from reference TRBV29-1 and TRBJ2-5): SAVISQKPSRDICQRGTSLTIQCQVDSQVTMMFWYRQQPGQSLTLIATANQGSEATYESGFVIDKFPISRPNLTFSTLTVSNMSPEDSSIYLCSVSPGLAEETQYFGPGTRLLVL.